This T cell receptor beta chain was documented in a study of T-cell reconstitution after alpha-beta-depleted transplantation in children. Germline CDR1 is MNHNS and CDR2 is SASEGT. The germline V and J ends were trimmed by 6 bases and 2 bases, with 17 bases remaining between them. The length of the CDR3 is 16 residues. The authors prepared the TCRbeta library with unique molecular identifiers. TCRdb called the PCR reads again in MiXCR, with one record for every CDR3 protein. The sample shows some 300,000 distinct CDR3 sequences, 10% of them seen only once. J is TRBJ2-1 and V is TRBV6-1, with D possibly being TRBD1 or TRBD2 (5 bases each). The source of this sequence is a human donor who donated a stem cell graft to a child with acute lymphoblastic leukemia. The source material was PBMCs from the stem cell graft donor, sampled from the stem cell graft. DNA for the CDR3: TGTGCCAGCAGCTTTGCCGGGACGTCAACCTACAATGAGCAGTTCTTC. Its translation: CASSFAGTSTYNEQFF.